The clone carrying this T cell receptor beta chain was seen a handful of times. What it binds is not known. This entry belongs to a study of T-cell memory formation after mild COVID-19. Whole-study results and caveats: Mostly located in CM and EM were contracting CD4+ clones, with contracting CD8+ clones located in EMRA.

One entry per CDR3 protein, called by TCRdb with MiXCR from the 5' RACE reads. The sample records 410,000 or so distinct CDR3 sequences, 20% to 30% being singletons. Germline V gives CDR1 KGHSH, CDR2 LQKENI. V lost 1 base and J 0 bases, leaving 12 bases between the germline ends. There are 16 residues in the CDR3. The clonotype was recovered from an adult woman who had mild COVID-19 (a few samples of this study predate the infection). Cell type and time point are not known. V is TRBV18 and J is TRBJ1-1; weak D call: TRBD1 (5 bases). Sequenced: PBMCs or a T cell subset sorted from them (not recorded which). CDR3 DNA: TGTGCCAGCTCACCACAGGGGTCGGCGGTGAACACTGAAGCTTTCTTT. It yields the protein CASSPQGSAVNTEAFF.